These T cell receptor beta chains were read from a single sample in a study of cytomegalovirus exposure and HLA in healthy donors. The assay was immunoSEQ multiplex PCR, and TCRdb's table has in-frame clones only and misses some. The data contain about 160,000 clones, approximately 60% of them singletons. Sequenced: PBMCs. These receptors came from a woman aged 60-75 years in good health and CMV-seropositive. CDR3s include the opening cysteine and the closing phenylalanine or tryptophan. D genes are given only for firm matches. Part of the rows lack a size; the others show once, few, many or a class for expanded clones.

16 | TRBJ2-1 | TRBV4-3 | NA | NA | CASSQISGRGYNEQFF | TGCGCCAGCAGCCAAATCTCGGGGCGGGGCTACAATGAGCAGTTCTTC
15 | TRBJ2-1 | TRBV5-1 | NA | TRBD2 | CASSRLAGNYNEQFF | TGCGCCAGCTCCCGACTAGCGGGAAATTACAATGAGCAGTTCTTC
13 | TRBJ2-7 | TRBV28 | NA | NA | CASTRDTSYEQYF | TGTGCCAGCACCCGGGACACCTCCTACGAGCAGTACTTC
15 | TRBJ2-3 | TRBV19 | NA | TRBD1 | CASSIGGTGRDTQYF | TGTGCCAGTAGTATAGGGGGGACAGGTCGGGATACGCAGTATTTT
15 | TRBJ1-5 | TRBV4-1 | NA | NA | CASSQSRQINQPQHF | TGCGCCAGCAGCCAAAGCCGACAAATTAATCAGCCCCAGCATTTT
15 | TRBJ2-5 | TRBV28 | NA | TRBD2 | CASRTTSGVIETQYF | TGTGCCAGCAGGACCACTAGCGGGGTGATAGAGACCCAGTACTTC
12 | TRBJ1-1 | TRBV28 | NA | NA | CASSQPTGEAFF | TGTGCCAGCAGTCAACCTACAGGTGAAGCTTTCTTT
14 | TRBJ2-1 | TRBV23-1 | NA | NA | CASSSDKSYNEQFF | TGCGCCAGCAGTTCGGACAAATCCTACAATGAGCAGTTCTTC
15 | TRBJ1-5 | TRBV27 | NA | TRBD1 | CASSPLDRGNQPQHF | TGTGCCAGCAGTCCCCTAGACAGGGGTAATCAGCCCCAGCATTTT
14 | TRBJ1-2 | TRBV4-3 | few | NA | CASSQVGEGRVYTF | TGCGCCAGCAGCCAAGTAGGAGAAGGGCGGGTCTACACCTTC
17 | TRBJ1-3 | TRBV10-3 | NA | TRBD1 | CAISPRMGQGDENTIYF | TGTGCCATCAGTCCGAGGATGGGGCAGGGGGATGAAAACACCATATATTTT
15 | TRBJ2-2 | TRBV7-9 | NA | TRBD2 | CASSLAGLASGELFF | TGTGCCAGCAGCTTAGCGGGACTAGCGTCAGGGGAGCTGTTTTTT
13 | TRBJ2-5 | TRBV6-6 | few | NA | CASSYSPQETQYF | TGTGCCAGCAGTTACTCTCCACAAGAGACCCAGTACTTC
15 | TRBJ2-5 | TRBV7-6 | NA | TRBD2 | CASSLIAGGRETQYF | TGTGCCAGCAGCTTAATTGCGGGAGGGCGGGAGACCCAGTACTTC
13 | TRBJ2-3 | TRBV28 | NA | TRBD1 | CASSLTGKDTQYF | TGTGCCAGCAGTTTGACAGGGAAAGATACGCAGTATTTT
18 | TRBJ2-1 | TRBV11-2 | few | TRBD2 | CASSLGLTGGRGSNEQFF | TGTGCCAGCAGCTTAGGGTTAACTGGGGGGAGGGGCTCCAATGAGCAGTTCTTC
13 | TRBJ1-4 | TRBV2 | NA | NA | CASSNRRNEKLFF | TGTGCCAGCAGTAACAGGCGTAATGAAAAACTGTTTTTT
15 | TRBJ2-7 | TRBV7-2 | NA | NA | CASSLDFSGTYEQYF | TGTGCCAGCAGCTTAGATTTTAGCGGCACCTACGAGCAGTACTTC
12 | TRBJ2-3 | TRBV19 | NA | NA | CAISEGGDTQYF | TGTGCCATCTCCGAAGGGGGAGATACGCAGTATTTT
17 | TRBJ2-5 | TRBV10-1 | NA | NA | CASSESRQSLYQETQYF | TGCGCCAGCAGTGAGTCTCGACAGAGTTTGTACCAAGAGACCCAGTACTTC
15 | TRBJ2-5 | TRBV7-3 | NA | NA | CASSWGGAPLETQYF | TGTGCCAGCAGTTGGGGGGGGGCGCCCCTGGAGACCCAGTACTTC
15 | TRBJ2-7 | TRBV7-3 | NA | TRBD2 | CASSVLAGVPYEQYF | TGTGCCAGCAGCGTATTAGCGGGAGTTCCATACGAGCAGTACTTC
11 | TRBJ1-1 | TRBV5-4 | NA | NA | CASSARAEAFF | TGTGCCAGCAGCGCCCGAGCGGAAGCTTTCTTT
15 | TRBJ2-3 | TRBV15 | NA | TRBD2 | CATSRDAGGTDTQYF | TGTGCCACCAGCAGAGATGCGGGAGGCACAGATACGCAGTATTTT
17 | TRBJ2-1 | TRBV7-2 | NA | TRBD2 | CASSPAASGSWGDEQFF | TGTGCCAGCAGCCCAGCGGCTAGCGGGAGCTGGGGGGATGAGCAGTTCTTC
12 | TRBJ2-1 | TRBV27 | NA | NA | CASSRGYNEQFF | TGTGCCAGCAGTAGAGGGTACAATGAGCAGTTCTTC
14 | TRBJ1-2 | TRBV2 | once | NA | CASKGGHDNYGYTF | TGTGCCAGCAAAGGAGGGCATGACAACTATGGCTACACCTTC
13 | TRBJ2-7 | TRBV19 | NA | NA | CASSPTEGYEQYF | TGTGCCAGTAGTCCCACGGAGGGGTACGAGCAGTACTTC
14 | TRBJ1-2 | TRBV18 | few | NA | CASSPPGRLYGYTF | TGTGCCAGCTCACCACCAGGCAGGCTCTATGGCTACACCTTC
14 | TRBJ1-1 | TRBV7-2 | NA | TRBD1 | CASSSGTANTEAFF | TGTGCCAGCAGCTCCGGGACAGCGAACACTGAAGCTTTCTTT
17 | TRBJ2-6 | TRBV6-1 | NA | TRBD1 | CASSDRETGLLANVLTF | TGTGCCAGCAGTGATCGCGAGACAGGGCTTTTGGCCAACGTCCTGACTTTC
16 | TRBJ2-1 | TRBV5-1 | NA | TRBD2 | CASSLASGRLYNEQFF | TGCGCCAGCAGCTTGGCCAGCGGGAGGTTGTACAATGAGCAGTTCTTC
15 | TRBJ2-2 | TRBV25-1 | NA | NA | CASSQQVLNTGELFF | TGTGCCAGCAGCCAACAGGTTTTAAACACCGGGGAGCTGTTTTTT
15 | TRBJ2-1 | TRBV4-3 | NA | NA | CASSQGGGLYNEQFF | TGCGCCAGCAGCCAAGGTGGCGGGCTTTACAATGAGCAGTTCTTC